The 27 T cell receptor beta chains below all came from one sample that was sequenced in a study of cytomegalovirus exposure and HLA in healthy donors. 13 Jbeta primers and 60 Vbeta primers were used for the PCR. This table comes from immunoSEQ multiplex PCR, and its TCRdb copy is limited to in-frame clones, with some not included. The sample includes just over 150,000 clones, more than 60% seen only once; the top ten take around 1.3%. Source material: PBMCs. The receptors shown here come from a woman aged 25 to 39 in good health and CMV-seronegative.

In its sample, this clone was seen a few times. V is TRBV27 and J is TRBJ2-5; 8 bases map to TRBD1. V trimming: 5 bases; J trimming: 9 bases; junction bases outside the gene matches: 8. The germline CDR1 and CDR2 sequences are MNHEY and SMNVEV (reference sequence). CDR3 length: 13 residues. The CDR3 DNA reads TGTGCCAGCAGTCCGACGGGACAGGTCGCCCAGTACTTC. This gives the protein CASSPTGQVAQYF.

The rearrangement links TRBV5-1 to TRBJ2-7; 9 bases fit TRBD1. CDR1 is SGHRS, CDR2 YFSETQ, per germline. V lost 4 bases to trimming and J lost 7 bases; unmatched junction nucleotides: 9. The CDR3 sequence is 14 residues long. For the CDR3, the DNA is TGCGCCAGCAGCCCCTACAGGGGGCATAGTGAGCAGTACTTC. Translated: CASSPYRGHSEQYF.

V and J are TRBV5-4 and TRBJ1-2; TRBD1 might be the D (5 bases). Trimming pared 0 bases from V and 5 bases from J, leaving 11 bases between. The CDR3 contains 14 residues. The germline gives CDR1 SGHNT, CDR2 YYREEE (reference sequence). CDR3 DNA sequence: TGTGCCAGCAGCTTGGGCAGGGTCCTATATGGCTACACCTTC. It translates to CASSLGRVLYGYTF.

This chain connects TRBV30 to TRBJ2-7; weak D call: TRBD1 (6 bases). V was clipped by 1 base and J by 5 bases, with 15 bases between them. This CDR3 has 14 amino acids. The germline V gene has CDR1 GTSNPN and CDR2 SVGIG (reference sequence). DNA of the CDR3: TGTGCCTGGAGTGGGACAGCTCTTTCCAACGAGCAGTACTTC. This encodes CAWSGTALSNEQYF.

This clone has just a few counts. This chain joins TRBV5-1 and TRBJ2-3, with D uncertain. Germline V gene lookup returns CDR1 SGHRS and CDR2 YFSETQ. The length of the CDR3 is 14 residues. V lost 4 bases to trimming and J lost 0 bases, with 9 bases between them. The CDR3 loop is CASSREPSTDTQYF. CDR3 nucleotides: TGCGCCAGCAGCCGAGAACCTAGCACAGATACGCAGTATTTT.

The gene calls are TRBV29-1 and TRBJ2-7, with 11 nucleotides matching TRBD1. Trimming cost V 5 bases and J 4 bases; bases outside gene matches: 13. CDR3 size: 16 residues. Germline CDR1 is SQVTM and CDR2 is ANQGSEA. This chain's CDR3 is CSVRGSRDRGGYEQYF. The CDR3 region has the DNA TGCAGCGTTAGGGGCTCCCGGGACAGGGGGGGTTACGAGCAGTACTTC.

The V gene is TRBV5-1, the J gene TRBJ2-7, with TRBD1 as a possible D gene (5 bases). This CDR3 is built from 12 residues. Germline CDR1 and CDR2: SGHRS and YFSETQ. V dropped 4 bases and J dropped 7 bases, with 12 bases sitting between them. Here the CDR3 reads CASSGARDEQYF. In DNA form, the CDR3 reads TGCGCCAGCAGCGGGGCTAGGGATGAGCAGTACTTC.

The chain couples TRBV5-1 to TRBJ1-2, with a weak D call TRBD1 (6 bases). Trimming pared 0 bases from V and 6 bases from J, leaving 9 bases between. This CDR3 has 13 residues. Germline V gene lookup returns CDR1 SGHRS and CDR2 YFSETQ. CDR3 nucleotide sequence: TGCGCCAGCAGCTTGGCTGGGGGCGATGGCTACACCTTC. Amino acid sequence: CASSLAGGDGYTF.

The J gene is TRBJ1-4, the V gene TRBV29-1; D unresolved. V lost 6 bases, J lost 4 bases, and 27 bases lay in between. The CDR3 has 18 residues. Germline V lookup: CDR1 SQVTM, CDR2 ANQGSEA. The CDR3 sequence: CSVSFLSAASEDNEKLFF. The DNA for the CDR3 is TGCAGCGTCTCTTTCCTGTCGGCGGCATCAGAGGATAATGAAAAACTGTTTTTT.

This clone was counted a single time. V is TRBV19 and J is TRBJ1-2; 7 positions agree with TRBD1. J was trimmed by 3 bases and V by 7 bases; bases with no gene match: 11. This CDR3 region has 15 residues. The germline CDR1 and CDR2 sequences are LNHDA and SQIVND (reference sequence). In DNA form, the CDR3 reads TGTGCCAGTAATAATGACCGGGACAGAGACTATGGCTACACCTTC. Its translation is CASNNDRDRDYGYTF.

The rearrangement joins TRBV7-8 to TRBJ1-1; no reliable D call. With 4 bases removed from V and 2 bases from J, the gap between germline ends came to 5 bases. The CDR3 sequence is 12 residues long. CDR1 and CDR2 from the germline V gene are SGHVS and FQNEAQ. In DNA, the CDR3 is TGTGCCAGCAGCTCCTTTAACACTGAAGCTTTCTTT. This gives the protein CASSSFNTEAFF. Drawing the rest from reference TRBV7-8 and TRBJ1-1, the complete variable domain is GAGVSQSPRYKVAKRGQDVALRCDPISGHVSLFWYQQALGQGPEFLTYFQNEAQLDKSGLPSDRFFAERPEGSVSTLKIQRTQQEDSAVYLCASSSFNTEAFFGQGTRLTVV.

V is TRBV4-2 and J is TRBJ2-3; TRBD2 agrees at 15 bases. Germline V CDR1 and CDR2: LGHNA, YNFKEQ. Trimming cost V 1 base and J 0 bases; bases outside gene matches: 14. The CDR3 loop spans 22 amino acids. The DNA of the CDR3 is TGTGCCAGCAGCCAAGGTCACAGGCCCGGGACTAGCGGGGGGTCTAGCACAGATACGCAGTATTTT. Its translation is CASSQGHRPGTSGGSSTDTQYF.

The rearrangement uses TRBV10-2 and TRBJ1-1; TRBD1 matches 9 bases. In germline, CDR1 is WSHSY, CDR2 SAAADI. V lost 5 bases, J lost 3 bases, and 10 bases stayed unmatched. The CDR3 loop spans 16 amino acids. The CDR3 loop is CASSNAGTGWDTEAFF. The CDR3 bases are TGCGCCAGCAGTAATGCCGGGACAGGGTGGGACACTGAAGCTTTCTTT.

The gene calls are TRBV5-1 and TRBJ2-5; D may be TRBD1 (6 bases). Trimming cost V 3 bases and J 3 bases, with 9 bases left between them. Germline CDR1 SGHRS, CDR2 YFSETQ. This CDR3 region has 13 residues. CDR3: CASSYGTKETQYF. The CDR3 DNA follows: TGCGCCAGCAGCTACGGGACAAAAGAGACCCAGTACTTC.

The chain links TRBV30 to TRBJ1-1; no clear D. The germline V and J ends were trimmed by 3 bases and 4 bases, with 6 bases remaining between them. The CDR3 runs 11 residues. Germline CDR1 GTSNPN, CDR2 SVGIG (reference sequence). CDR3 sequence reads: CAWRGPTEAFF. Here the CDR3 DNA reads TGTGCCTGGAGGGGCCCCACTGAAGCTTTCTTT.

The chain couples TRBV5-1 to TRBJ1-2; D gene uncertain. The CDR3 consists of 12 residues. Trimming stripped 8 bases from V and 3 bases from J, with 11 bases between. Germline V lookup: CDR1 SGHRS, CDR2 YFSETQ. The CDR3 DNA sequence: TGCGCCAGTACCGATTACTACTATGGCTACACCTTC. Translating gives CASTDYYYGYTF.

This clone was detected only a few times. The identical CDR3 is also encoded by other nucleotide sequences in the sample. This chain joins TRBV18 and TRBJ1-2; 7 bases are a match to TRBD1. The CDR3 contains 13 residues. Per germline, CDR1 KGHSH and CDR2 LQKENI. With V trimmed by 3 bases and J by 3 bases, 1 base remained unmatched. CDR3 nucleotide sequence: TGTGCCAGCTCACCCGACAGGGACTATGGCTACACCTTC. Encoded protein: CASSPDRDYGYTF.

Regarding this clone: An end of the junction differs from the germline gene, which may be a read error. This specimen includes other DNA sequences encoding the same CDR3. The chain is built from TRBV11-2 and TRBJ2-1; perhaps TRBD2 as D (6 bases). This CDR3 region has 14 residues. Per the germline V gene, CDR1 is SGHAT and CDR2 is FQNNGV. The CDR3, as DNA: TGTGCGAGCAGCTCGGGACTCCTCTCGGATGAGCAGTTCTTC. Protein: CASSSGLLSDEQFF.

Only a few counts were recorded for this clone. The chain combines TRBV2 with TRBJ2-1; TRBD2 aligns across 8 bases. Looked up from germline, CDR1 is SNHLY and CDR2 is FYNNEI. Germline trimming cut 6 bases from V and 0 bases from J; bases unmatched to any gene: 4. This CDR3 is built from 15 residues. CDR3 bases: TGTGCCAGCAGGTGCGGGGGGAGCTCCTACAATGAGCAGTTCTTC. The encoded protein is CASRCGGSSYNEQFF.

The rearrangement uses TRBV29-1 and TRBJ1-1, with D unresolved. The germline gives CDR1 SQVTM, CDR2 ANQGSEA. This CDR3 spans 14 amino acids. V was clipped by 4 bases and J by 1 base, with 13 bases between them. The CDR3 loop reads CSVGESARNTEAFF. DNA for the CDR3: TGCAGCGTTGGGGAGAGCGCGAGGAACACTGAAGCTTTCTTT.

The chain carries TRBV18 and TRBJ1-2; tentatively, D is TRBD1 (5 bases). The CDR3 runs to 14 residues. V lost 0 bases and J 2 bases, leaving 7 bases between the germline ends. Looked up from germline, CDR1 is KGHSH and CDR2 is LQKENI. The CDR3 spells CASSPPRGNYGYTF. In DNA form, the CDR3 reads TGTGCCAGCTCACCACCAAGGGGCAACTATGGCTACACCTTC.

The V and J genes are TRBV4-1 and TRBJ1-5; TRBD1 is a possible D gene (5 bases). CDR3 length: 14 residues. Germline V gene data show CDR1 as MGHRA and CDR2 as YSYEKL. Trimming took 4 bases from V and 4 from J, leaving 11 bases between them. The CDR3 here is CASSRQGGNQPQHF. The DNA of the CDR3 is TGCGCCAGCAGCCGCCAGGGAGGAAATCAGCCCCAGCATTTT.

The CDR3 bases are TGTGCCAGCAGCTTCTCCCATGAGCAGTTCTTC. As protein: CASSFSHEQFF. The chain recombines TRBV7-2 with TRBJ2-1; D is uncertain. Germline V gene sequence: CDR1 SGHTA, CDR2 FQGNSA. V lost 3 bases, J lost 8 bases, and 5 bases lay in between. The CDR3 consists of 11 residues.

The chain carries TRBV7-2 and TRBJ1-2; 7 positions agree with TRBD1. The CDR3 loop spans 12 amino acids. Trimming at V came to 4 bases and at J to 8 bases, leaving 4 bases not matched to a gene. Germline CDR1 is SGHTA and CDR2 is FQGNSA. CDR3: CASSSTGPGYTF. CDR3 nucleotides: TGTGCCAGCAGCTCGACAGGGCCCGGCTACACCTTC.

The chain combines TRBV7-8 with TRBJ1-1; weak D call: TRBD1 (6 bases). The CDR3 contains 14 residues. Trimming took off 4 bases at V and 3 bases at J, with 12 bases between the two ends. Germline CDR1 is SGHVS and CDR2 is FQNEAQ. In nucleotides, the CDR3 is TGTGCCAGCAGCTCATCACAGGGATACACTGAAGCTTTCTTT. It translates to CASSSSQGYTEAFF.

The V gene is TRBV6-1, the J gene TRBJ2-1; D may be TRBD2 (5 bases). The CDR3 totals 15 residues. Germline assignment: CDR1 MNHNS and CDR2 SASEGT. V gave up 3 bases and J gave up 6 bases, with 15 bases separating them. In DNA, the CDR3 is TGTGCCAGCAGTGAGATGTGGGGAAGCGGCAATGAGCAGTTCTTC. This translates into CASSEMWGSGNEQFF.

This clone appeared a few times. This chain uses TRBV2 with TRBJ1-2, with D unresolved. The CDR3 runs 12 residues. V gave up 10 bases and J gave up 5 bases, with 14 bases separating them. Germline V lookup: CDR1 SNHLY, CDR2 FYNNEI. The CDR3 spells CATEAREYGYTF. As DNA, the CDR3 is TGTGCCACAGAGGCCAGAGAGTATGGCTACACCTTC.